These 12 T cell receptor beta chains originate from one sample sequenced in a study of OX40 agonist ivuxolimab in advanced cancers. Only in-frame clones appear in the TCRdb table, and some are missing; sequencing was by immunoSEQ multiplex PCR. The data show about 87,000 clones, 75% to 90% seen once. Source: CD4+ or CD8+ T cells sorted from blood, taken in a trial of the OX40 agonist ivuxolimab. Source of these receptors: an adult with an advanced solid tumor such as melanoma, head and neck, liver or kidney cancer.

The genes are TRBV5-1 and TRBJ1-1; D not certain. Trimming cost V 3 bases and J 4 bases, with 16 bases left between them. Germline V gene data show CDR1 as SGHRS and CDR2 as YFSETQ. This CDR3 region has 15 residues. In DNA form, the CDR3 reads TGCGCCAGCAGCTCATTGGACCTGGAGGTCACTGAAGCTTTCTTT. Amino acids: CASSSLDLEVTEAFF.

This rearrangement joins TRBV29-1 to TRBJ2-2, with 10 bases identical to TRBD1. Germline trimming cut 7 bases from V and 7 bases from J; bases unmatched to any gene: 6. Germline V gene lookup returns CDR1 SQVTM and CDR2 ANQGSEA. CDR3 length: 13 residues. The CDR3 spells CSAETGGGGELFF. In nucleotides, the CDR3 is TGCAGCGCAGAGACAGGGGGCGGCGGGGAGCTGTTTTTT.

This clone showed up just a few times. V is TRBV6-6 and J is TRBJ1-2; tentatively, D is TRBD1 (5 bases). Germline-derived CDR1 and CDR2 are MNHNY and SVGAGI (reference sequence). The CDR3 loop spans 16 amino acids. V gave up 5 bases and J gave up 5 bases, with 21 bases separating them. In nucleotides, the CDR3 is TGTGCCAGCAGTCCTCACGACAGCACCCTATCGTATGGCTACACCTTC. It codes for CASSPHDSTLSYGYTF.

The chain combines TRBV7-2 with TRBJ1-4, with D uncertain. In germline, CDR1 is SGHTA, CDR2 FQGNSA. This CDR3 spans 14 amino acids. With 2 bases removed from V and 10 bases from J, the gap between germline ends came to 14 bases. CDR3 nucleotides: TGTGCCAGCAGCTTACCACAGCTTCCTAGAAAACTGTTTTTT. Its protein product is CASSLPQLPRKLFF.

In this sample, this clone turned up a few times. This rearrangement joins TRBV19 to TRBJ2-7; 8 nucleotides line up with TRBD1. This CDR3 spans 15 amino acids. The V and J ends lost 4 bases and 0 bases, in that order; junction bases with no gene match: 5. Per germline, CDR1 LNHDA and CDR2 SQIVND (reference sequence). The DNA for the CDR3 is TGTGCCAGTAGTAAAGACAGGGGACACTCCTACGAGCAGTACTTC. Translation gives CASSKDRGHSYEQYF.

The chain uses TRBV27 and TRBJ2-3, with D tentatively TRBD1 or TRBD2 (6 bases each). This CDR3 spans 17 amino acids. Trimming removed 5 bases from V and 4 bases from J, with 22 bases in between. Germline CDR1 and CDR2: MNHEY and SMNVEV (reference sequence). CDR3 in amino acids: CASSRPSGVAAADTQYF. Written as DNA, the CDR3 is TGTGCCAGCAGTAGGCCGTCAGGGGTAGCGGCGGCAGATACGCAGTATTTT.

The rearrangement uses TRBV6-5 and TRBJ2-5; D is possibly TRBD1 or TRBD2 (5 bases each). Germline CDR1 MNHEY, CDR2 SVGAGI. The CDR3 runs 15 residues. Trimming removed 4 bases from V and 4 bases from J, with 16 bases in between. CDR3 region: CASSFRGLGPETQYF. DNA for the CDR3: TGTGCCAGCAGTTTTCGGGGCCTGGGCCCAGAGACCCAGTACTTC.

This chain connects TRBV11-3 to TRBJ2-5, with TRBD2 identical over 8 bases. Per germline, CDR1 SGHNT and CDR2 YENEEA. The junction had 7 bases not matched to a gene; V was cut back by 5 bases and J by 5 bases. The CDR3 totals 14 residues. The CDR3 bases are TGTGCCAGCAGCGCCGGGGGGGCTAGGGAGACCCAGTACTTC. Protein product: CASSAGGARETQYF.

This clone has just one count. The chain links TRBV5-1 to TRBJ2-5; the D is unclear. V was pared by 4 bases and J by 2 bases, with 18 bases between. CDR1 is SGHRS, CDR2 YFSETQ, per germline. CDR3 length: 16 amino acids. The CDR3, as DNA: TGCGCCAGCAGCATCCTAGGGTCGGGTCGGCAAGAGACCCAGTACTTC. As protein: CASSILGSGRQETQYF.

This CDR3 is CSSGGPRETQYF. The DNA for the CDR3 is TGCAGTTCGGGGGGGCCGCGGGAGACCCAGTACTTC. This rearrangement joins TRBV29-1 to TRBJ2-5; TRBD2 aligns across 8 bases. Germline V CDR1 and CDR2: SQVTM, ANQGSEA. The CDR3 contains 12 residues. Using reference TRBV29-1 and TRBJ2-5 for the parts outside the CDR3, the full variable domain is SAVISQKPSRDICQRGTSLTIQCQVDSQVTMMFWYRQQPGQSLTLIATANQGSEATYESGFVIDKFPISRPNLTFSTLTVSNMSPEDSSIYLCSSGGPRETQYFGPGTRLLVL.

The chain links TRBV2 to TRBJ2-2, with 15 bases lining up with TRBD2. From germline, CDR1 is SNHLY and CDR2 FYNNEI. The CDR3 runs 19 residues. V lost 6 bases, J lost 1 base, and 9 bases stayed unmatched. The DNA for the CDR3 is TGTGCCAGCAGGAGGACTAGCGGGGGGGCAAATATGAACACCGGGGAGCTGTTTTTT. It encodes CASRRTSGGANMNTGELFF.

The V gene is TRBV6-1, the J gene TRBJ2-1; 8 bases map to TRBD1. CDR1 is MNHNS, CDR2 SASEGT, per germline. The CDR3 has 15 residues. Germline trimming cut 5 bases from V and 5 bases from J; bases unmatched to any gene: 8. CDR3 nucleotide sequence: TGTGCCAGCAGTCCAGGGACAGGCGGGCACAATGAGCAGTTCTTC. This sequence encodes CASSPGTGGHNEQFF.